The 7 T cell receptor beta chains presented below share a single source sample, sequenced in a study of Graves' ophthalmopathy and Graves' hyperthyroidism. Transcripts of RNA were the source for amplifying TCR beta CDR3 regions. HTBI primers primed a first-round RT-PCR, and a second-round multiplex PCR followed. Via MiXCR, TCRdb re-called the multiplex PCR reads, giving one row per CDR3 protein. This table holds 900,000 to 1,200,000 distinct CDR3 sequences, less than 45% found once. Sequencing input: peripheral blood or thyroid tissue (not recorded which). The receptor set was obtained from an adult man with Graves' hyperthyroidism.

The J gene is TRBJ1-1, the V gene TRBV12-3 or TRBV12-4, with 7 bases lining up with TRBD1. V gave up 6 bases and J gave up 7 bases; unmatched junction bases: 11. The CDR3 contains 14 residues. As DNA, the CDR3 is TGTGCCAGCAGCACACCCCGGGACAGCGGTGAAGCTTTCTTT. It codes for CASSTPRDSGEAFF.

This clonotype has only a few counts. V gene TRBV7-6 combines with J gene TRBJ2-2, with D perhaps matching TRBD1 (5 bases). CDR3 length: 15 residues. V lost 4 bases, J lost 1 base, and 10 bases lay in between. Germline values: CDR1 SGHVS, CDR2 FNYEAQ. CDR3 coding DNA: TGTGCCAGCAGCTCGGACACAAGGAACACCGGGGAGCTGTTTTTT. Its translation is CASSSDTRNTGELFF. Supplemented by reference TRBV7-6 and TRBJ2-2, the full variable domain reads GAGVSQSPRYKVTKRGQDVALRCDPISGHVSLYWYRQALGQGPEFLTYFNYEAQQDKSGLPNDRFSAERPEGSISTLTIQRTEQRDSAMYRCASSSDTRNTGELFFGEGSRLTVL.

CDR3 in amino acids: CAWSQLARETQYF. CDR3 sequence (DNA): TGTGCCTGGAGCCAACTAGCGCGAGAGACCCAGTACTTC. The chain uses TRBV30 and TRBJ2-5, with 7 nucleotides matching TRBD2. Germline V gene sequence: CDR1 GTSNPN, CDR2 SVGIG (reference sequence). Trimming took 3 bases from V and 4 from J; bases not matched to a gene: 5. This CDR3 has 13 residues.

Points on this clonotype: This may be a read error: a much more frequent sequence differs by one nucleotide. The chain carries TRBV2 and TRBJ1-5; TRBD1 matches 7 bases. V shed 9 bases and J 3 bases; nucleotides not matched to a gene: 5. This CDR3 comprises 13 residues. Germline V gives CDR1 SNHLY, CDR2 FYNNEI. The CDR3 spells CASIRGANQPQHF. CDR3 nucleotides: TGTGCCAGTATCAGGGGGGCCAATCAGCCCCAGCATTTT.

J is TRBJ1-2 and V is TRBV4-2; maybe TRBD1 (6 bases). V lost 0 bases and J lost 8, with 16 bases in between. CDR1 LGHNA and CDR2 YNFKEQ come from the germline V gene. The CDR3 loop spans 15 amino acids. The CDR3 region has the DNA TGTGCCAGCAGCCAAGACCGACAGGTACATGGAGGCTACACCTTC. It yields the protein CASSQDRQVHGGYTF.

The V and J genes are TRBV7-2 and TRBJ2-7, with D possibly TRBD1 on 6 matching bases. Germline CDR1 SGHTA, CDR2 FQGNSA. There are 10 residues in the CDR3. The V gene lost 5 bases and the J gene lost 9 bases, with 8 bases spanning the gap. The CDR3 sequence is CASSQTGQYF. CDR3 DNA sequence: TGTGCCAGCAGCCAGACAGGGCAGTACTTC. Full variable domain (rest looked up from reference TRBV7-2 and TRBJ2-7): GAGVSQSPSNKVTEKGKDVELRCDPISGHTALYWYRQSLGQGLEFLIYFQGNSAPDKSGLPSDRFSAERTGGSVSTLTIQRTQQEDSAVYLCASSQTGQYFGPGTRLTVT.

This clonotype was detected ten times or more. This chain joins TRBV6-2 or TRBV6-3 and TRBJ1-5; no reliable D call. The germline V gene encodes CDR1 MNHEY and CDR2 SVGEGT. The V and J ends lost 2 bases and 3 bases respectively, with 8 bases between them. This CDR3 contains 14 residues. The chain's CDR3 is CASSYEAVNQPQHF. The CDR3 bases are TGTGCCAGCAGTTACGAGGCCGTCAATCAGCCCCAGCATTTT.